This is a list of T cell receptor beta chains from one sample in a study of blood T cell repertoires in COVID-19. Assay: immunoSEQ multiplex PCR; the TCRdb copy retains only in-frame clones and omits some. The sample records 200,000 to 250,000 clones, approximately 86% being singletons. Sequencing was done on a sample of peripheral blood. The receptors were gathered from a man aged 60-69 years with acute or convalescent COVID-19. Both conserved end residues are part of each CDR3. Each record gives: clone size, V gene, J gene, D gene, CDR3 protein, CDR3 DNA. The D gene is left open where the match is weak. Expanded clones get a size class; other rows say once, few or many, or leave the size out.

>-|TRBV27|TRBJ1-6|-
CASSPQRMGGPGYPLHF
TGTGCCAGCAGTCCACAGCGAATGGGGGGGCCAGGGTATCCCCTCCACTTT
>-|TRBV29-1|TRBJ2-6|-
CSVQYSGANVLTF
TGCAGCGTGCAGTACTCTGGGGCCAACGTCCTGACTTTC
>-|TRBV28|TRBJ2-2|-
CASSRLTGELFF
TGTGCCAGCAGCCGACTCACCGGGGAGCTGTTTTTT
>-|TRBV7-2|TRBJ1-3|-
CASSLDGSGNTIYF
TGTGCCAGCAGCTTAGACGGGTCTGGAAACACCATATATTTT
>-|TRBV4-1|TRBJ1-1|TRBD1
CASSWTGEMNTEAFF
TGCGCCAGCAGTTGGACAGGGGAAATGAACACTGAAGCTTTCTTT
>-|TRBV4-2|TRBJ2-1|-
CASSQVSNEQFF
TGTGCCAGCAGCCAAGTCAGCAATGAGCAGTTCTTC
>-|TRBV4-3|TRBJ2-5|TRBD2
CASSQDLLVTSRKTQYF
TGCGCCAGCAGCCAAGATCTTCTTGTGACTAGCCGTAAGACCCAGTACTTC
>once|TRBV3-1/TRBV3-2|TRBJ2-5|TRBD2
CASSQPGGVPETQYF
TGTGCCAGCAGCCAGCCGGGGGGGGTCCCGGAGACCCAGTACTTC
>few|TRBV3-1/TRBV3-2|TRBJ1-5|-
CASSLTQGPGQPQHF
TGTGCCAGCAGCCTGACCCAGGGGCCGGGGCAGCCCCAGCATTTT
>-|TRBV15|TRBJ1-2|-
CATSRPGEGPELGYGYTF
TGTGCCACCAGCAGACCCGGGGAGGGCCCAGAATTGGGCTATGGCTACACCTTC
>-|TRBV6-2/TRBV6-3|TRBJ1-1|-
CASSYSGSIEAFF
TGTGCCAGCAGTTACTCGGGCAGCATAGAAGCTTTCTTT
>-|TRBV5-6|TRBJ1-2|TRBD1
CASRADRAYGYTF
TGTGCCAGCAGGGCGGACAGGGCCTATGGCTACACCTTC
>-|TRBV19|TRBJ1-1|-
CASSRGGPNTEAFF
TGTGCCAGTAGTCGGGGGGGCCCGAACACTGAAGCTTTCTTT
>-|TRBV2|TRBJ2-3|TRBD2
CASSAGGASTDTQYF
TGTGCCAGCAGTGCCGGGGGGGCCAGCACAGATACGCAGTATTTT
>-|TRBV28|TRBJ2-7|TRBD1
CASSWPGQGTYEQYF
TGTGCCAGCAGTTGGCCGGGACAGGGAACCTACGAGCAGTACTTC
>-|TRBV6-6|TRBJ2-3|-
CASLGAGRTDTQYF
TGTGCCAGTCTGGGGGCAGGGCGCACAGATACGCAGTATTTT
>-|TRBV2|TRBJ2-1|TRBD2
CASSGTSGPSYNEQFF
TGTGCCAGCAGCGGGACTAGCGGGCCATCCTACAATGAGCAGTTCTTC
>-|TRBV4-1|TRBJ2-6|-
CASSQGQGSLSGANVLTF
TGCGCCAGCAGCCAAGGTCAGGGTTCTCTCTCTGGGGCCAACGTCCTGACTTTC